The entry that follows covers one T cell receptor beta chain sequence. The data originate from a study of blood T cell repertoires in COVID-19. Germline lookup yields CDR1 SGHTA and CDR2 FQGNSA. The junction had 6 bases not matched to a gene; V was cut back by 5 bases and J by 2 bases. CDR3 length: 16 amino acids. As processed by the authors: Reference gene primers were amplified, and this amplification served to estimate nucleated cell counts. Using immunoSEQ multiplex PCR, the repertoire was profiled, and TCRdb retains in-frame clones only, with some absent. The V and J calls and clone size were taken over from that table, and D and trimming were inferred from the DNA. The sample consists of around 92,000 clones, more than 75% of them appearing once.

The sequenced sample consisted of peripheral blood. The J gene is TRBJ2-1, the V gene TRBV7-2; 10 nucleotides align to TRBD2. The TCR comes from a human donor in a cohort sampled during active COVID-19. The CDR3 nucleotides are TGTGCCAGCAGCCGGATAGCGGGGGGACCCTACAATGAGCAGTTCTTC. As protein: CASSRIAGGPYNEQFF.